This TCR beta chain appears in the sequencing data of a study of blood T cell repertoires in COVID-19. Background on the study: PBMCs, B-cell-depleted T cells, or T cells provided the cDNA or gDNA that made up the material.

Enrollees, about 18 to 89 years old, lived in approximately 24 US areas. Donors were grouped by their self-reported clinical history. The CDR3 consists of 14 residues. V lost 1 base and J 1 base, leaving 8 bases between the germline ends. Looked up from germline, CDR1 is PRHDT and CDR2 is FYEKMQ (reference sequence). In the original processing: Estimated nucleated cell counts came from reference gene primer amplification. TCRdb's table, derived via immunoSEQ multiplex PCR, lists solely in-frame clones and lacks some. The V and J calls and clone size come from that table; D and trimming were worked out from the DNA. The table lists under 300,000 clones, 80% to 85% of them singletons.

This receptor was obtained from a man aged 45-65 years who had recovered from COVID-19. The sequenced material came from PBMCs or T cells enriched from blood (not recorded which). This chain joins TRBV13 and TRBJ2-7; D not certain. CDR3 residues: CASSLDPKSYEQYF. In nucleotides, the CDR3 is TGTGCCAGCAGCTTAGATCCTAAATCCTACGAGCAGTACTTC.